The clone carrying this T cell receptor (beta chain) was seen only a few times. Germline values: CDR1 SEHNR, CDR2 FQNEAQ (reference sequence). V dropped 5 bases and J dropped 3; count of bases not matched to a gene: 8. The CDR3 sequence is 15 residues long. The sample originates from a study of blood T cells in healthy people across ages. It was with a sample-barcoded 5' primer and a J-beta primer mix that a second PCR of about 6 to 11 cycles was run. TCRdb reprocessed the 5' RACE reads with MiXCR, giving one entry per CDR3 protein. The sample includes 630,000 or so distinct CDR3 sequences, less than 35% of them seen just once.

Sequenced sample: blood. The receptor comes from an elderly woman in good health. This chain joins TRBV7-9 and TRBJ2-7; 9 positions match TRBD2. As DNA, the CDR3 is TGTGCCAGCAGCGCGAGCGGGGGGCCGCTCTACGAGCAGTACTTC. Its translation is CASSASGGPLYEQYF.